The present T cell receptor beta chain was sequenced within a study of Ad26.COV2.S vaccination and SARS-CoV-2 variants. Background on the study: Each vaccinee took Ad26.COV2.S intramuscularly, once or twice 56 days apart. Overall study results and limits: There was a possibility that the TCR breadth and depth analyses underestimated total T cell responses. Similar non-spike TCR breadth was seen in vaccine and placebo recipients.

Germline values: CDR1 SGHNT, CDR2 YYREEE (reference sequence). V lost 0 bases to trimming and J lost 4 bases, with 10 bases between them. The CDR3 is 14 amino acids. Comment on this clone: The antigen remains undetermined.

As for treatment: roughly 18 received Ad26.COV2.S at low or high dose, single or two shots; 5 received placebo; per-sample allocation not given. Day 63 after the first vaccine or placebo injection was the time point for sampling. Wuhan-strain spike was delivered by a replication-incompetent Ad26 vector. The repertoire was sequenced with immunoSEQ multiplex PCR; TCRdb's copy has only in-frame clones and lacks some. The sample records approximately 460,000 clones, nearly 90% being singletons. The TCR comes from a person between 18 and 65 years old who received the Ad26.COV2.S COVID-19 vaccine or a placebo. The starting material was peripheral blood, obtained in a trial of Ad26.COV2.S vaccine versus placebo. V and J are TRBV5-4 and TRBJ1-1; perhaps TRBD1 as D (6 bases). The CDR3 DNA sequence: TGTGCCAGCAGCTTGGACAGGGCGGTCACTGAAGCTTTCTTT. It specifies CASSLDRAVTEAFF.